This T cell receptor beta chain was recovered during a study of T cells after yellow fever vaccination (dated by TCRdb to between 2018 and 2021). Some background on the complete study: The SMART-Seq v4 Ultra Low Input RNA kit was used to prepare libraries from fractions with low cell numbers. To track T-cell clones before and after primary and booster YFV17D yellow fever vaccination, bulk TCR alpha and beta repertoires were sequenced longitudinally. Two healthy male donors made up the cohort, one aged 18 to 30 years and the other aged 30 to 40 years. Blood was collected at multiple timepoints before and after primary and secondary immunization, and bulk PBMC replicates and cell subsets were isolated. The paper as a whole reports these results and caveats: After the booster, most of the clones that had expanded following primary vaccination were detected again (roughly 97% of CD4 and around 90% of CD8), which suggests that memory was broadly maintained. Compared with the primary T-cell response, the secondary T-cell response was faster but weaker, reaching its peak on day 5 rather than on day 15. Because the study included only two donors, the extent to which the findings can be generalized is limited. Computational filtering was needed because FACS-sorted repertoires could contain abundant contaminating clonotypes from the bulk population. A small share of clonotypes occurred in both CD4 and CD8 compartments, likely arising from convergent recombination.

The label giving this sample's treatment or condition can be read as: live attenuated yellow fever vaccine strain. PBMCs were isolated from peripheral blood using a standard Ficoll-Paque protocol. CD4 and CD8 T-cell fractions were isolated with Dynabeads CD4 and CD8 positive selection kits. RNA was extracted with TriZol from bulk PBMCs, CD4 and CD8 fractions, and dextramer-positive and dextramer-negative fractions. Per the germline V gene, SGHDT is the CDR1 and YYEEEE is the CDR2. The V end gives up 3 bases and the J end 7 bases, leaving 7 bases in the junction not matched to a gene. The CDR3 numbers 16 residues from cysteine through phenylalanine. Only the CDR3 part of the read is kept: 48 bases, read in frame from the first base. TCR cDNA was synthesized by 5'RACE template switching, through which a universal primer site and unique molecular identifiers were introduced. Priming of cDNA synthesis was performed from both the TCR alpha and TCR beta constant segments. Library amplification used two PCR steps, and the second PCR step added sample barcodes and sequencing adapters. Libraries were sequenced on Illumina HiSeq 2500 (2x100 bp) or NovaSeq (2x150 bp). The original pipeline was this. MIGEC was used to demultiplex reads and collapse the reads into UMI consensus sequences, and MiXCR was used for V(D)J alignment. Vaccine-responding clonotypes were identified with edgeR using replicate PBMC samples, with FDR below 0.01 and a log2 fold change above 5 up to day 15 being required. Each bulk clonotype was labeled CD4 or CD8 based on which sequenced repertoire, CD4 or CD8, contained the clonotype at higher abundance. TCRdb reran the public reads through fastp at Q25 and MiXCR, keeping productive beta chains. Records with the same CDR3 protein are collapsed into one entry carrying the most frequent genes and DNA. In this record, the V and J calls reflect TCRdb's handling and not the investigators' own analysis. In this sample the table shows about 130,000 distinct CDR3 sequences, 6.6% of which occur a single time. The ten largest account for 0.55% to 0.7% of the sample.

The sample holds many counts of this clonotype. Its antigen is unknown. No base-level quality is on record; no much larger clone is a single base apart. This sample comprised CD4+ T cells sorted from PBMCs, obtained 10 days after the yellow fever booster vaccination. The sequence derives from a young man who received the YFV17D yellow fever vaccine. The chain uses TRBV5-6 and TRBJ2-1, with TRBD2 identical over 13 junction bases. The CDR3 region has the sequence CASSWGLAGYVNEQFF. The sequence in DNA is TGTGCCAGCAGCTGGGGACTAGCGGGATATGTGAATGAGCAGTTCTTC. Beyond the CDR3, the reference TRBV5-6 and TRBJ2-1 genes provide the residues; the full variable domain reads: DAGVTQSPTHLIKTRGQQVTLRCSPKSGHDTVSWYQQALGQGPQFIFQYYEEEERQRGNFPDRFSGHQFPNYSSELNVNALLLGDSALYLCASSWGLAGYVNEQFFGPGTRLTVL.